The 25 T cell receptor beta chains given below trace back to one sample, sequenced in a study of blood T cell repertoires in COVID-19. Some clones are missing from TCRdb's copy, which holds only in-frame ones; the method was immunoSEQ multiplex PCR. The sample lists roughly 500,000 clones, approximately 92% occurring once. Material: peripheral blood. These TCRs come from a man younger than 30 with COVID-19, enrolled during active disease.

This chain links TRBV7-9 with TRBJ2-7; 9 positions match TRBD2. Trimming at V came to 3 bases and at J to 2 bases, leaving 5 bases not matched to a gene. The germline CDR1 and CDR2 sequences are SEHNR and FQNEAQ (reference sequence). CDR3 length: 15 residues. In DNA form, the CDR3 reads TGTGCCAGCAGCTTTGGACTAGCGACACCCTACGAGCAGTACTTC. Translated, it gives CASSFGLATPYEQYF.

The chain links TRBV15 to TRBJ1-2, with TRBD1 identical over 7 bases. The CDR3 extends over 13 amino acids. Losses at the gene ends were 3 bases for V and 5 bases for J; bases not matched to a gene: 3. The V gene's germline CDR1 is LNHNV and CDR2 YYDKDF (reference sequence). The CDR3 is CATSSSTGYGYTF. CDR3 in DNA: TGTGCCACCAGCAGCTCGACAGGGTATGGCTACACCTTC. The whole variable domain, remainder taken from reference TRBV15 and TRBJ1-2, is DAMVIQNPRYQVTQFGKPVTLSCSQTLNHNVMYWYQQKSSQAPKLLFHYYDKDFNNEADTPDNFQSRRPNTSFCFLDIRSPGLGDTAMYLCATSSSTGYGYTFGSGTRLTVV.

The CDR3 spells CASSLGTSGTYEQYF. The CDR3 DNA reads TGTGCCAGCAGCTTAGGGACTAGCGGCACTTACGAGCAGTACTTC. This chain uses TRBV7-9 with TRBJ2-7, with TRBD2 identical over 10 bases. The V and J ends lost 1 base and 4 bases, in that order; junction bases with no gene match: 4. Germline CDR1 SEHNR, CDR2 FQNEAQ (reference sequence). The CDR3 is 15 residues long. The entire variable domain, with the rest obtained from reference TRBV7-9 and TRBJ2-7, is as follows: DTGVSQNPRHKITKRGQNVTFRCDPISEHNRLYWYRQTLGQGPEFLTYFQNEAQLEKSRLLSDRFSAERPKGSFSTLEIQRTEQGDSAMYLCASSLGTSGTYEQYFGPGTRLTVT.

This clone appeared once. The chain uses TRBV18 and TRBJ1-1, with D hard to call. The CDR3 sequence is 13 residues long. Trimming shortened V by 6 bases and J by 1 base, and 9 bases separated the two germline ends. Germline lookup yields CDR1 KGHSH and CDR2 LQKENI. The CDR3 protein is CASSSGWNTEAFF. CDR3 bases: TGTGCCAGCTCCTCCGGGTGGAACACTGAAGCTTTCTTT.

This clone was seen only once. The gene calls are TRBV2 and TRBJ2-1, with a possible D match to TRBD2 (6 bases). This CDR3 spans 17 amino acids. The germline gives CDR1 SNHLY, CDR2 FYNNEI. Deletions cut 2 bases from V and 9 bases from J, with 23 bases between. DNA for the CDR3: TGTGCCAGCAGTGAATACAGTAGCTTGGAGGGGTTAGTTGAGCAGTTCTTC. Encoded protein: CASSEYSSLEGLVEQFF.

A few counts support this clone. Additional DNA sequences in this sample encode the identical CDR3. This sequence joins TRBV7-9 and TRBJ2-5; D is ambiguous. The ends were cut back, 0 bases at V and 5 bases at J, with 4 bases in the middle. This CDR3 contains 12 residues. CDR1 and CDR2 from the germline V gene are SEHNR and FQNEAQ (reference sequence). CDR3 sequence reads: CASSLARETQYF. CDR3 nucleotides: TGTGCCAGCAGCTTAGCGCGGGAGACCCAGTACTTC.

CDR3 amino acids: CASSSSRAGNTIYF. In DNA form, the CDR3 reads TGTGCCAGCAGTTCGTCCAGGGCGGGAAACACCATATATTTT. This rearrangement joins TRBV6-5 to TRBJ1-3; maybe TRBD1 (5 bases). Germline values: CDR1 MNHEY, CDR2 SVGAGI. The V and J ends lost 4 bases and 4 bases respectively, with 11 bases between them. This CDR3 has 14 amino acids.

V and J are TRBV7-9 and TRBJ1-6, with 7 bases identical to TRBD1. There are 14 residues in the CDR3. Germline CDR1 reads SEHNR; CDR2 reads FQNEAQ (reference sequence). Germline trimming cut 5 bases from V and 8 bases from J; bases unmatched to any gene: 6. CDR3 nucleotide sequence: TGTGCCAGCAGCGCATCGACAGGGCATTCACCCCTCCACTTT. This codes for CASSASTGHSPLHF.

This chain links TRBV19 with TRBJ2-1; D is perhaps TRBD1 (5 bases). Germline V gives CDR1 LNHDA, CDR2 SQIVND (reference sequence). The CDR3 runs 14 residues. The germline V and J ends were trimmed by 10 bases and 1 base, with 14 bases remaining between them. The CDR3 loop is CATMTDRSYNEQFF. In DNA, the CDR3 is TGTGCCACCATGACAGACAGATCCTACAATGAGCAGTTCTTC.

The chain links TRBV5-6 to TRBJ1-2; D not certain. Trimming removed 1 base at V and 1 base at J, with 5 bases between. This CDR3 spans 13 amino acids. Per germline, CDR1 SGHDT and CDR2 YYEEEE. CDR3 region: CASSLFSNYGYTF. Here the CDR3 DNA reads TGTGCCAGCAGCTTGTTCAGTAACTATGGCTACACCTTC.

V gene TRBV7-9 combines with J gene TRBJ2-7; TRBD2 aligns across 11 bases. The CDR3 totals 17 residues. The J segment lost 4 bases and the V segment lost 1 base, leaving 9 bases of the junction unmatched. Germline V gene lookup returns CDR1 SEHNR and CDR2 FQNEAQ (reference sequence). CDR3 protein: CASSLVPGTSGRYEQYF. The CDR3, as DNA: TGTGCCAGCAGCTTAGTTCCTGGGACTAGCGGAAGATACGAGCAGTACTTC.

This chain connects TRBV7-9 to TRBJ1-1; D not resolved. This CDR3 is 12 amino acids long. Germline loops: CDR1 SEHNR, CDR2 FQNEAQ (reference sequence). V was cut by 4 bases and J by 6 bases, with 9 bases left in between. In nucleotides, the CDR3 is TGTGCCAGCAGCTGGCCCGGGTCTGAAGCTTTCTTT. Translating gives CASSWPGSEAFF.

This clone was seen once. The chain couples TRBV27 to TRBJ1-1; TRBD1 matches 8 bases. The CDR3 covers 15 residues. The trim removed 9 bases at V and 0 bases at J, leaving 9 bases unmatched. CDR1 is MNHEY, CDR2 SMNVEV, per germline (reference sequence). The DNA of the CDR3 is TGTGCCAGTAGGGGCCTGACAGGGGTGAACACTGAAGCTTTCTTT. It encodes CASRGLTGVNTEAFF.

The rearrangement links TRBV4-1 to TRBJ1-4; 8 bases match TRBD1. The trim removed 2 bases at V and 4 bases at J, leaving 3 bases unmatched. Germline loops: CDR1 MGHRA, CDR2 YSYEKL. This CDR3 comprises 15 residues. CDR3 residues: CASSQLTGDNEKLFF. The CDR3 DNA follows: TGCGCCAGCAGCCAATTGACAGGGGATAATGAAAAACTGTTTTTT.

V is TRBV4-1 and J is TRBJ2-1; weak D call: TRBD2 (5 bases). The CDR3 is 13 amino acids. The V gene lost 3 bases and the J gene lost 9 bases, with 12 bases spanning the gap. CDR1 and CDR2 from the germline V gene are MGHRA and YSYEKL. CDR3 region: CASSHTHSVEQFF. The CDR3 bases are TGCGCCAGCAGCCATACCCATAGCGTTGAGCAGTTCTTC.

CDR3 nucleotides: TGCGCCAGCAGCCAAGATGGTGGTACGGGAGCTAATTCACCCCTCCACTTT. This translates into CASSQDGGTGANSPLHF. The V call is TRBV4-1, the J call TRBJ1-6; D call uncertain. The germline V gene encodes CDR1 MGHRA and CDR2 YSYEKL. This CDR3 is 17 amino acids long. Trimming pared 0 bases from V and 6 bases from J, leaving 15 bases between.

Only a few counts were recorded for this clone. The gene calls are TRBV11-2 and TRBJ1-1, with D possibly being TRBD1 (6 bases). CDR1 and CDR2 (germline): SGHAT, FQNNGV. This CDR3 region has 13 residues. Trimming took 4 bases from V and 11 from J, leaving 17 bases between them. Written as DNA, the CDR3 is TGTGCCAGCAGCTCGGGGGGCCCTAAGGGGGCTTTCTTT. Its translation: CASSSGGPKGAFF.

As regards this clone: Additional DNA sequences in this sample encode the identical CDR3. The chain links TRBV12-3 or TRBV12-4 to TRBJ1-5, with D unresolved. CDR3 length equals 12 residues. The germline V and J ends were trimmed by 6 bases and 5 bases, with 8 bases remaining between them. The CDR3 DNA is TGTGCCAGCAGCCCCGGAGATCAGCCCCAGCATTTT. This sequence encodes CASSPGDQPQHF.

The V call is TRBV18, the J call TRBJ2-5, with 9 bases identical to TRBD2. V dropped 3 bases and J dropped 4; count of bases not matched to a gene: 3. Germline assignment: CDR1 KGHSH and CDR2 LQKENI. This CDR3 region has 14 residues. The CDR3 bases are TGTGCCAGCTCACCGGGACTAGCAGTAGAGACCCAGTACTTC. This codes for CASSPGLAVETQYF. Complete variable domain (other parts from reference TRBV18 and TRBJ2-5): NAGVMQNPRHLVRRRGQEARLRCSPMKGHSHVYWYRQLPEEGLKFMVYLQKENIIDESGMPKERFSAEFPKEGPSILRIQQVVRGDSAAYFCASSPGLAVETQYFGPGTRLLVL.

The rearrangement joins TRBV4-1 to TRBJ2-5, with a weak D call TRBD2 (5 bases). CDR3 size: 13 residues. Between the trimmed V and J ends, which lost 4 bases and 0 bases, there was a span of 6 bases. Germline V gives CDR1 MGHRA, CDR2 YSYEKL. The CDR3 protein is CASSPGDQETQYF. In nucleotides, the CDR3 is TGCGCCAGCAGCCCCGGGGACCAAGAGACCCAGTACTTC.

The chain links TRBV9 to TRBJ2-1; D remains unclear. The length of the CDR3 is 12 residues. The ends were cut back, 4 bases at V and 6 bases at J, with 8 bases in the middle. Germline V gene lookup returns CDR1 SGDLS and CDR2 YYNGEE. CDR3 amino acids: CASSPVPNEQFF. CDR3 DNA sequence: TGTGCCAGCAGCCCAGTTCCCAATGAGCAGTTCTTC. Full variable domain (remainder filled in from reference TRBV9 and TRBJ2-1): DSGVTQTPKHLITATGQRVTLRCSPRSGDLSVYWYQQSLDQGLQFLIQYYNGEERAKGNILERFSAQQFPDLHSELNLSSLELGDSALYFCASSPVPNEQFFGPGTRLTVL.

This chain connects TRBV5-4 to TRBJ1-3; no definite D call. V gave up 0 bases and J gave up 1 base, with 11 bases separating them. CDR1 is SGHNT and CDR2 is YYREEE in the germline V gene (reference sequence). CDR3 size: 16 residues. The CDR3 region has the DNA TGTGCCAGCAGCTTGGCGGGGAGTCGGTCTGGAAACACCATATATTTT. This sequence encodes CASSLAGSRSGNTIYF.

The chain is built from TRBV7-9 and TRBJ2-2; a possible D gene is TRBD2 (6 bases). V gave up 5 bases and J gave up 5 bases, with 15 bases separating them. Germline CDR1 SEHNR, CDR2 FQNEAQ (reference sequence). The CDR3 is 15 amino acids. The CDR3 region is CASSRDSLRTGELFF. In DNA form, the CDR3 reads TGTGCCAGCAGCCGGGACTCCCTTAGGACCGGGGAGCTGTTTTTT.

This clone was recorded once. This rearrangement joins TRBV2 to TRBJ1-2; D remains ambiguous. Germline values: CDR1 SNHLY, CDR2 FYNNEI. The CDR3 loop spans 12 amino acids. V lost 7 bases and J 4 bases, leaving 10 bases between the germline ends. CDR3 loop: CASIREGYGYTF. The CDR3, as DNA: TGTGCCAGCATAAGGGAGGGCTATGGCTACACCTTC.

The rearrangement links TRBV19 to TRBJ2-1; the match to TRBD1 covers 8 bases. The CDR3 is 15 residues long. V lost 6 bases and J lost 3; bases outside the gene matches: 7. CDR1 and CDR2 (germline): LNHDA, SQIVND (reference sequence). The CDR3 DNA follows: TGTGCCAGTAGCCGCGACAGGGGTGGCTACAATGAGCAGTTCTTC. This codes for CASSRDRGGYNEQFF.